These 32 T cell receptor beta chains came from one sample sequenced in a study of Ad26.COV2.S vaccination and SARS-CoV-2 variants. Data came from immunoSEQ multiplex PCR; TCRdb stores just in-frame clones and leaves some out. The data contain some 290,000 clones, about 82% of them seen just once; the ten biggest clones take up approximately 2%. As to treatment: over 15 received Ad26.COV2.S at low or high dose, single or two shots; a few received placebo; per-sample allocation not given. On day 63 after the first injection, vaccine and placebo recipients gave samples. The sample consisted of peripheral blood, taken in a trial of Ad26.COV2.S vaccine versus placebo. All receptors come from a person aged 18-60 years who received the Ad26.COV2.S COVID-19 vaccine or a placebo.

The chain links TRBV11-3 to TRBJ2-7, with D unclear. Looked up from germline, CDR1 is SGHNT and CDR2 is YENEEA. This CDR3 comprises 16 residues. V was pared by 5 bases and J by 7 bases, with 24 bases between. CDR3 DNA sequence: TGTGCCAGCAGCCTTCGAGGACGGATGGGTTTTGGGGAGCAGTACTTC. Translation: CASSLRGRMGFGEQYF.

This clone was recorded a few times. The CDR3 DNA sequence: TGCGCCAGCAGCCCCCCGGGGCGACCGGATGAAGCTTTCTTT. It specifies CASSPPGRPDEAFF. The V gene is TRBV5-1, the J gene TRBJ1-1, with D maybe TRBD1 (5 bases). This CDR3 is 14 amino acids long. Deletions cut 4 bases from V and 7 bases from J, with 17 bases between. CDR1 and CDR2 from the germline V gene are SGHRS and YFSETQ. Full variable domain (outside the CDR3, taken from reference TRBV5-1 and TRBJ1-1): KAGVTQTPRYLIKTRGQQVTLSCSPISGHRSVSWYQQTPGQGLQFLFEYFSETQRNKGNFPGRFSGRQFSNSRSEMNVSTLELGDSALYLCASSPPGRPDEAFFGQGTRLTVV.

Only a few counts were recorded for this clone. The chain couples TRBV2 to TRBJ1-3; D remains ambiguous. The ends were cut back, 5 bases at V and 8 bases at J, with 7 bases in the middle. CDR1 and CDR2 (germline): SNHLY, FYNNEI. The CDR3 sequence is 11 residues long. The CDR3 here is CASSSMYTIYF. The DNA for the CDR3 is TGTGCCAGCAGTTCGATGTACACCATATATTTT.

The gene calls are TRBV9 and TRBJ2-7, with 9 bases identical to TRBD1. The CDR3 runs to 14 residues. V was clipped by 4 bases and J by 3 bases; unmatched bases: 5. Germline V gene sequence: CDR1 SGDLS, CDR2 YYNGEE. The CDR3 DNA reads TGTGCCAGCAGCCCCGGGACAGGGTTCTACGAGCAGTACTTC. It codes for CASSPGTGFYEQYF.

The V and J genes are TRBV19 and TRBJ2-7; D could derive from TRBD1 or TRBD2 (5 bases each). The CDR3 spans 15 residues. Germline loops: CDR1 LNHDA, CDR2 SQIVND (reference sequence). The ends were cut back, 3 bases at V and 0 bases at J, with 12 bases in the middle. The CDR3 region has the DNA TGTGCCAGTAGTATCGGGACCAAGAGCTCCTACGAGCAGTACTTC. As protein: CASSIGTKSSYEQYF.

The gene calls are TRBV5-4 and TRBJ1-1; a weak D match, TRBD1 (5 bases). The germline V gene has CDR1 SGHNT and CDR2 YYREEE (reference sequence). The CDR3 is made up of 13 amino acids. V lost 4 bases and J lost 1, with 8 bases in between. CDR3 sequence: CASSVDRNTEAFF. CDR3 coding DNA: TGTGCCAGCAGCGTTGACAGGAACACTGAAGCTTTCTTT. Full variable domain (missing parts from reference TRBV5-4 and TRBJ1-1): ETGVTQSPTHLIKTRGQQVTLRCSSQSGHNTVSWYQQALGQGPQFIFQYYREEENGRGNFPPRFSGLQFPNYSSELNVNALELDDSALYLCASSVDRNTEAFFGQGTRLTVV.

The chain carries TRBV28 and TRBJ2-3; D is perhaps TRBD1 (7 bases). Per germline, CDR1 MDHEN and CDR2 SYDVKM. V was clipped by 10 bases and J by 6 bases, with 14 bases between them. The CDR3 contains 12 residues. Written as DNA, the CDR3 is TGTGCCACCGAGGGGGCGGGGGATACGCAGTATTTT. This gives the protein CATEGAGDTQYF.

This chain links TRBV15 with TRBJ2-5, with TRBD1 identical over 8 bases. The CDR3 is 17 amino acids. Germline loops: CDR1 LNHNV, CDR2 YYDKDF (reference sequence). V shed 2 bases, J shed 5 bases, and the junction held 13 bases outside the gene matches. Here the CDR3 DNA reads TGTGCCACCAGCAGATTGGGAGGCAGGGGGCGCTTGGAGACCCAGTACTTC. It codes for CATSRLGGRGRLETQYF.

This clone occurred many times. The V gene is TRBV4-1, the J gene TRBJ1-1; D is possibly TRBD1 (5 bases). The CDR3 runs to 17 residues. The germline gives CDR1 MGHRA, CDR2 YSYEKL. The germline V and J ends were trimmed by 3 bases and 1 base, with 18 bases remaining between them. CDR3 nucleotides: TGCGCCAGCAGCCAGCCGAGAGACAGCCGAAGGAACACTGAAGCTTTCTTT. Protein product: CASSQPRDSRRNTEAFF.

The rearrangement uses TRBV7-9 and TRBJ1-5; 8 positions match TRBD1. Trimming removed 3 bases from V and 6 bases from J; junction bases left unmatched: 7. The germline V gene has CDR1 SEHNR and CDR2 FQNEAQ (reference sequence). This CDR3 spans 15 amino acids. The CDR3: CASSFAGQGSQPQHF. CDR3 nucleotide sequence: TGTGCCAGCAGCTTCGCTGGACAGGGATCTCAGCCCCAGCATTTT.

The chain combines TRBV27 with TRBJ2-7, with D unresolved. V was cut by 2 bases and J by 1 base, with 9 bases left in between. CDR1 and CDR2 from the germline V gene are MNHEY and SMNVEV (reference sequence). The CDR3 sequence is 14 residues long. The CDR3 here is CASSLRGLSYEQYF. DNA of the CDR3: TGTGCCAGCAGTTTAAGAGGATTATCCTACGAGCAGTACTTC.

The gene calls are TRBV9 and TRBJ1-1, with D tentatively TRBD1 (6 bases). V lost 4 bases to trimming and J lost 5 bases, with 21 bases between them. The germline V gene has CDR1 SGDLS and CDR2 YYNGEE. The CDR3 runs 16 residues. The DNA of the CDR3 is TGTGCCAGCAGCCAGGGCCCGGGGGGCGCAGGGACTGAAGCTTTCTTT. Protein product: CASSQGPGGAGTEAFF.

This chain connects TRBV2 to TRBJ1-6; 7 bases agree with TRBD1. Looked up from germline, CDR1 is SNHLY and CDR2 is FYNNEI. The V segment lost 1 base and the J segment 0 bases; nucleotides outside the gene matches: 6. CDR3 size: 18 residues. DNA for the CDR3: TGTGCCAGCAGTGAAGTGACAGGGAGGAGCTCCTATAATTCACCCCTCCACTTT. Its translation: CASSEVTGRSSYNSPLHF.

This sequence joins TRBV7-3 and TRBJ2-1; TRBD1 agrees at 9 bases. V lost 5 bases, J lost 4 bases, and 9 bases stayed unmatched. The CDR3 loop spans 16 amino acids. Looked up from germline, CDR1 is SGHTA and CDR2 is FQGTGA. For the CDR3, the DNA is TGTGCCAGCAGCCAAACCACAGGGGGCGCTTACAATGAGCAGTTCTTC. Its protein is CASSQTTGGAYNEQFF.

This clone was counted at least ten times. V usage is TRBV6-4 and J usage is TRBJ2-3; D call uncertain. The CDR3 length is 15 residues. In germline, CDR1 is MRHNA, CDR2 SNTAGT. Trimming left V 6 bases short and J 1 base short, with 14 bases between. The CDR3 DNA is TGTGCCAGCAGCTTGACCGGCTCTGGCACAGATACGCAGTATTTT. Encoded protein: CASSLTGSGTDTQYF.

The rearrangement links TRBV5-1 to TRBJ2-7, with 8 positions matching TRBD1. Trimming took 8 bases from V and 2 from J; bases not matched to a gene: 9. Germline V CDR1 and CDR2: SGHRS, YFSETQ. The CDR3 contains 14 residues. CDR3 region: CASRLGQETYEQYF. The CDR3 DNA reads as TGCGCCAGTCGATTGGGACAGGAGACCTACGAGCAGTACTTC.

This chain uses TRBV15 with TRBJ2-1, with D maybe TRBD2 (6 bases). This CDR3 is built from 13 residues. Trimming removed 7 bases at V and 5 bases at J, with 12 bases between. From germline, CDR1 is LNHNV and CDR2 YYDKDF (reference sequence). The CDR3 bases are TGTGCCACCACGGAGGGTCTAGACAATGAGCAGTTCTTC. It yields the protein CATTEGLDNEQFF.

This clone was counted once. The V gene is TRBV15, the J gene TRBJ2-7; 9 bases map to TRBD1. CDR3 length: 17 amino acids. Germline CDR1 is LNHNV and CDR2 is YYDKDF (reference sequence). The J segment lost 2 bases and the V segment lost 0 bases, leaving 8 bases of the junction unmatched. The CDR3 sequence is CATSREVGQGTPYEQYF. In DNA form, the CDR3 reads TGTGCCACCAGCAGAGAGGTTGGACAGGGGACTCCCTACGAGCAGTACTTC.

V and J are TRBV5-4 and TRBJ2-3; 8 bases align to TRBD2. Germline lookup yields CDR1 SGHNT and CDR2 YYREEE (reference sequence). V lost 4 bases and J lost 0; bases outside the gene matches: 4. This CDR3 comprises 15 residues. The CDR3 nucleotides are TGTGCCAGCAGCGAAACTAGCGGTAGCACAGATACGCAGTATTTT. Protein product: CASSETSGSTDTQYF.

V usage is TRBV5-1 and J usage is TRBJ1-6, with 7 bases fitting TRBD1. Germline CDR1 and CDR2: SGHRS and YFSETQ. This CDR3 is 15 amino acids long. Unmatched junction bases numbered 9, after V lost 4 bases and J lost 8 bases. The CDR3 reads CASSTGDSPYSPLHF. DNA for the CDR3: TGCGCCAGCAGCACTGGGGACAGCCCCTATTCACCCCTCCACTTT.

This clone was recorded a few times. J is TRBJ2-1 and V is TRBV5-1, with D maybe TRBD1 (6 bases). Germline CDR1 is SGHRS and CDR2 is YFSETQ. The CDR3 runs 14 residues. With 0 bases removed from V and 7 bases from J, the gap between germline ends came to 11 bases. The CDR3 protein is CASSLGPQGNEQFF. CDR3 bases: TGCGCCAGCAGCTTGGGCCCCCAGGGGAATGAGCAGTTCTTC. Drawing the rest from reference TRBV5-1 and TRBJ2-1, the complete variable domain is KAGVTQTPRYLIKTRGQQVTLSCSPISGHRSVSWYQQTPGQGLQFLFEYFSETQRNKGNFPGRFSGRQFSNSRSEMNVSTLELGDSALYLCASSLGPQGNEQFFGPGTRLTVL.

The chain is built from TRBV10-2 and TRBJ2-2; 7 nucleotides line up with TRBD1. There are 14 residues in the CDR3. J gave up 6 bases and V 2 bases, and 3 bases lay outside the gene matches. The germline V gene encodes CDR1 WSHSY and CDR2 SAAADI. CDR3 bases: TGCGCCAGCAGTGAGACCCAGGGGGCCGGGGAGCTGTTTTTT. It specifies CASSETQGAGELFF.

V and J are TRBV6-6 and TRBJ1-2, with 7 bases identical to TRBD1. The CDR3 runs 15 residues. Germline loops: CDR1 MNHNY, CDR2 SVGAGI (reference sequence). The V and J ends lost 0 bases and 2 bases, in that order; junction bases with no gene match: 3. CDR3 region: CASSYSPGGNYGYTF. For the CDR3, the DNA is TGTGCCAGCAGTTACTCTCCAGGGGGAAACTATGGCTACACCTTC.

The genes are TRBV28 and TRBJ1-6, with D tentatively TRBD1 (5 bases). The CDR3 has 14 residues. CDR1 is MDHEN and CDR2 is SYDVKM in the germline V gene. V gave up 6 bases and J gave up 10 bases, with 16 bases separating them. The CDR3 nucleotides read TGTGCCAGCAGGTTGAATGGGGGTGTCTCACCCCTCCACTTT. Protein: CASRLNGGVSPLHF.

The genes are TRBV11-3 and TRBJ2-7, with D hard to call. The V gene's germline CDR1 is SGHNT and CDR2 YENEEA. Between the trimmed V and J ends, which lost 1 base and 9 bases, there was a span of 7 bases. CDR3 length: 11 residues. CDR3 sequence reads: CASSLGHGQYF. CDR3 nucleotides: TGTGCCAGCAGCTTAGGACACGGGCAGTACTTC.

This rearrangement joins TRBV28 to TRBJ1-2, with D tentatively TRBD1 (5 bases). The CDR3 extends over 12 amino acids. CDR1 and CDR2 (germline): MDHEN, SYDVKM. Trimming left V 7 bases short and J 7 bases short, with 13 bases between. The CDR3, as DNA: TGTGCCAGCAAACTCCAGGGTTCTGGCTACACCTTC. Amino acids: CASKLQGSGYTF.

J is TRBJ1-2 and V is TRBV5-4; D uncertain. V lost 1 base and J 2 bases, leaving 9 bases between the germline ends. The V gene's germline CDR1 is SGHNT and CDR2 YYREEE (reference sequence). The CDR3 is 14 amino acids. The CDR3 nucleotides are TGTGCCAGCAGCTTGTCCGGTCAGAACTATGGCTACACCTTC. Protein: CASSLSGQNYGYTF.

This clone was detected once. The V call is TRBV2, the J call TRBJ2-5; 7 bases fit TRBD1. V shed 6 bases and J 1 base; nucleotides not matched to a gene: 5. The CDR3 has 14 residues. CDR1 is SNHLY and CDR2 is FYNNEI in the germline V gene. CDR3 protein: CASSLDRVQETQYF. DNA for the CDR3: TGTGCCAGCAGCCTTGACAGGGTCCAAGAGACCCAGTACTTC.

The chain carries TRBV4-2 and TRBJ2-6, with D tentatively TRBD2 (5 bases). Looked up from germline, CDR1 is LGHNA and CDR2 is YNFKEQ. This CDR3 has 16 amino acids. Trimming removed 4 bases from V and 0 bases from J, with 10 bases in between. The CDR3 DNA reads TGTGCCAGCAGCCCCGGACGGGACTCTGGGGCCAACGTCCTGACTTTC. It translates to CASSPGRDSGANVLTF.

This clone was seen a few times. The gene calls are TRBV27 and TRBJ2-6; D unresolved. The CDR3 is 13 residues long. Trimming stripped 5 bases from V and 4 bases from J, with 6 bases between. The germline V gene encodes CDR1 MNHEY and CDR2 SMNVEV (reference sequence). In DNA, the CDR3 is TGTGCCAGCAGTCCGCAAGGGGCCAACGTCCTGACTTTC. The encoded protein is CASSPQGANVLTF.

The gene calls are TRBV7-6 and TRBJ2-7, with TRBD2 matching over 16 bases. Germline lookup yields CDR1 SGHVS and CDR2 FNYEAQ. The CDR3 covers 16 residues. After removal of 5 bases from V and 4 bases from J, the junction contained 5 bases not matched to a gene. CDR3 residues: CASSGTSGGAGYEQYF. CDR3 coding DNA: TGTGCCAGCAGCGGGACTAGCGGGGGGGCGGGATACGAGCAGTACTTC. The full variable domain, completed using reference TRBV7-6 and TRBJ2-7, is GAGVSQSPRYKVTKRGQDVALRCDPISGHVSLYWYRQALGQGPEFLTYFNYEAQQDKSGLPNDRFSAERPEGSISTLTIQRTEQRDSAMYRCASSGTSGGAGYEQYFGPGTRLTVT.

The chain couples TRBV10-1 to TRBJ2-3; D is uncertain. Between the trimmed V and J ends, which lost 4 bases and 5 bases, there was a span of 7 bases. CDR3 length equals 12 residues. CDR1 is WNHNN and CDR2 is SYGVQD in the germline V gene (reference sequence). Written as DNA, the CDR3 is TGCGCCAGCAGTGGGCCTATAGATACGCAGTATTTT. As protein: CASSGPIDTQYF.